This is a list of T cell receptor beta chains from one sample in a study of early T cells in non-severe SARS-CoV-2 infection. Via MiXCR, TCRdb re-called the 5' RACE reads, giving one row per CDR3 protein. The table records around 60,000 distinct CDR3 sequences, over 9.5% of them present only once. Specimen: whole blood. Every receptor here comes from an adult who was a healthcare worker with PCR-confirmed SARS-CoV-2 infection or an uninfected control (not recorded which). Each CDR3 is given with its conserved first and last residue. D genes are given only for firm matches.

v_call,d_call,j_call,cdr3_length,cdr3_aa
TRBV29-1,NA,TRBJ1-5,13,CSVVSGPNQPQHF
TRBV10-2,NA,TRBJ2-1,15,CASSVTSLAYNEQFF
TRBV14,TRBD2,TRBJ2-7,15,CASSQGRGDLYEQYF
TRBV6-2/TRBV6-3,NA,TRBJ2-6,18,CASSPVLIGSSGANVLTF
TRBV19,NA,TRBJ1-5,14,CASSIDGGLQPQHF
TRBV7-9,TRBD2,TRBJ2-5,17,CASSFGLAGTYQETQYF
TRBV7-6,TRBD2,TRBJ2-1,14,CASSPLAGQNEQFF
TRBV6-2/TRBV6-3,TRBD1,TRBJ2-2,15,CASSTGTGDTGELFF
TRBV9,NA,TRBJ2-2,14,CASSVGRDTGELFF
TRBV29-1,NA,TRBJ2-7,16,CSALPYEREAPYEQYF
TRBV10-2,TRBD2,TRBJ2-3,15,CASRIAGGTTDTQYF
TRBV5-4,NA,TRBJ2-1,13,CASRTAPANEQFF
TRBV19,NA,TRBJ2-4,18,CASSGSPSGRRAKNIQYF
TRBV19,TRBD2,TRBJ2-2,18,CASSTDILAGANTGELFF
TRBV7-9,NA,TRBJ1-3,16,CASSGRDRYSGNTIYF
TRBV28,TRBD1,TRBJ1-5,14,CASSSLQGDQPQHF
TRBV29-1,NA,TRBJ2-7,15,CSVEKGGSVSYEQYF
TRBV19,NA,TRBJ1-5,12,CASSMSNQPQHF
TRBV7-8,NA,TRBJ1-2,17,CASSLAAVLGAGYGYTF
TRBV6-6,TRBD1,TRBJ2-7,15,CASSYSGTGSYEQYF
TRBV7-9,NA,TRBJ2-3,13,CASRGTSTDTQYF
TRBV4-1,TRBD2,TRBJ2-5,19,CASSQASGTSGEPVGSQYF
TRBV29-1,TRBD1,TRBJ2-1,15,CSVRPYRDSINEQFF
TRBV2,NA,TRBJ2-1,13,CASVTFRDNEQFF
TRBV6-1,NA,TRBJ1-6,13,CASGEWDNSPLHF
TRBV12-3/TRBV12-4,TRBD1,TRBJ1-2,14,CASSRGQNNYGYTF
TRBV6-5,NA,TRBJ2-5,11,CASSYRETQYF
TRBV10-3,TRBD1,TRBJ1-1,11,CAIDRGLLAFF
TRBV2,NA,TRBJ2-7,13,CASSVRYNYEQYF
TRBV11-2,NA,TRBJ1-2,13,CASSLGANYGYTF
TRBV9,TRBD2,TRBJ2-2,16,CASSVEASGGGGELFF
TRBV4-2,NA,TRBJ1-6,18,CASSQDMGDRKYNSPLHF
TRBV7-6,TRBD2,TRBJ2-1,18,CASSLEGIGEGRYNEQFF
TRBV29-1,NA,TRBJ2-7,11,CSASEFYEQYF
TRBV5-1,NA,TRBJ2-1,16,CASSLGQGGPYNEQFF
TRBV29-1,TRBD2,TRBJ2-3,15,CSVSMTSGRVDTQYF
TRBV7-2,NA,TRBJ1-2,13,CASSLDSYYGYTF
TRBV10-2,TRBD2,TRBJ2-3,20,CASSESIPGLAGGLTDTQYF
TRBV29-1,TRBD2,TRBJ2-1,14,CSVAGLAGGNEQFF
TRBV11-2,NA,TRBJ2-1,14,CASSSTQGYNEQFF
TRBV10-3,TRBD2,TRBJ2-1,14,CAISGIAGGPKQFF